This entry concerns a single TCR beta chain. The sample originates from a study of blood T cell repertoires in COVID-19. The wider study: Sites in the United States, Italy and Spain provided acute and convalescent COVID-19 samples. T cells, B-cell-depleted T cells, or PBMCs provided the cDNA or gDNA that served as material.

In the source study's methods: Amplifying reference gene primers gave estimates of nucleated cell counts. This table comes from immunoSEQ multiplex PCR, and its TCRdb copy is limited to in-frame clones, with some not included. That table is the source of V, J and clone size, and D and trimming were worked out from the DNA. The sample includes under 150,000 clones, more than 70% seen only once; the top ten take 1.9%. The V gene end was trimmed by 0 bases and the J gene end by 2 bases; junction bases not matched to a gene: 7. CDR1 and CDR2 from the germline V gene are LNHNV and YYDKDF (reference sequence). The CDR3 spans 18 residues.

The rearrangement uses TRBV15 and TRBJ2-3; 11 bases match TRBD1. The sample comprised peripheral blood. The TCR sequence derives from a man aged 65-85 years with acute or convalescent COVID-19. The CDR3 loop reads CATSRDLGQGDHTDTQYF. The CDR3 DNA sequence: TGTGCCACCAGCAGAGATCTGGGACAGGGGGACCACACAGATACGCAGTATTTT.